The text below deals with one T cell receptor beta chain. Antigen unknown. This record belongs to a study of shared clonotypes between healthy human individuals. Study in general: Per donor, CD8 memory used one plate, CD8 naive used two, CD4 memory used three and CD4 naive used three. Notes on the study in general: Represented diversity, genetic and exposure-history alike, was limited by few donors.

None of the donors, who were healthy HIV-negative adults, had recently had acute infections or vaccinations. The CDR3 length is 15 residues. V was trimmed by 1 base and J by 1 base, leaving 12 bases between them. Germline CDR1 SGHKS, CDR2 YYEKEE (reference sequence). The sorted-subset replicate PCRs were given 150 to 250 ng DNA, which is tens of thousands of T cell genomes. The protocol was immunoSEQ multiplex PCR, while the TCRdb copy is restricted to in-frame clones and leaves out a portion. The sample consists of over a million clones, around 97% of them appearing once. The rearrangement links TRBV5-5 to TRBJ2-7, with D hard to call. The receptor's source is a man aged 25 to 40 in good health. Sequencing input: naive CD4+ T cells sorted from blood. The subset: CD45RA+ positively selected. The CDR3 sequence is CASSLLGRASYEQYF. DNA for the CDR3: TGTGCCAGCAGCTTGTTGGGTCGGGCGTCCTACGAGCAGTACTTC.